One sample yielded the 25 T cell receptor beta chains listed below, sequenced in a study of cytomegalovirus exposure and HLA in healthy donors. Profiling relied on immunoSEQ multiplex PCR, and the TCRdb table lists in-frame clones only, not all of them. The sample lists 55,000 to 70,000 clones, about 90% occurring once. Source material: PBMCs. The receptors originated from a young man in good health and CMV-seronegative.

This clone was counted a single time. One junction end disagrees with the germline gene, perhaps due to a read error. The chain joins TRBV7-7 to TRBJ2-7; 10 bases are shared with TRBD2. Germline V gene lookup returns CDR1 SSHAT and CDR2 FNYEAQ (reference sequence). The CDR3 runs to 14 residues. CDR3 in amino acids: CASSQREGDYEQYF. The CDR3 nucleotides read TGTGCTAGCAGCCAGCGGGAGGGCGATTACGAGCAGTACTTC.

The table lists this clone with a count of one. This chain connects TRBV6-1 to TRBJ1-5, with D perhaps TRBD1 (5 bases). The V end lost 0 bases, the J end lost 2 bases, and 14 bases lay between the germline ends. Germline V CDR1 and CDR2: MNHNS, SASEGT. This CDR3 comprises 17 residues. CDR3 sequence reads: CASSEAGGRAGNQPQHF. CDR3 sequence (DNA): TGTGCCAGCAGTGAAGCGGGTGGCAGGGCGGGCAATCAGCCCCAGCATTTT.

This clone was recorded once. The chain uses TRBV6-5 and TRBJ2-2; weak D call: TRBD1 (5 bases). Germline V CDR1 and CDR2: MNHEY, SVGAGI. V lost 0 bases to trimming and J lost 6 bases, with 8 bases between them. The CDR3 is made up of 14 amino acids. The CDR3 here is CASSYSQGAGELFF. In nucleotides, the CDR3 is TGTGCCAGCAGTTACTCGCAGGGCGCCGGGGAGCTGTTTTTT.

The rearrangement uses TRBV28 and TRBJ1-2, with TRBD1 matching over 7 bases. The CDR3 consists of 15 residues. CDR1 MDHEN and CDR2 SYDVKM come from the germline V gene. Trimming at V came to 2 bases and at J to 1 base, leaving 4 bases not matched to a gene. The CDR3 DNA is TGTGCCAGCAGTTTAGGCAGGGGGAATAACTATGGCTACACCTTC. Its protein product is CASSLGRGNNYGYTF.

V gene TRBV7-2 combines with J gene TRBJ2-1; possible D gene TRBD1, 5 bases. V lost 1 base to trimming and J lost 4 bases, with 5 bases between them. Germline assignment: CDR1 SGHTA and CDR2 FQGNSA. The CDR3 sequence is 13 residues long. This CDR3 is CASSLDRYNEQFF. The CDR3 DNA follows: TGTGCCAGCAGCTTAGACAGGTACAATGAGCAGTTCTTC.

Here the CDR3 DNA reads TGTGCCAGCAGCTCCTACCTAGGCGAGCAGTACTTC. As protein: CASSSYLGEQYF. The gene calls are TRBV7-3 and TRBJ2-7; no definite D call. The CDR3 extends over 12 amino acids. Germline CDR1 and CDR2: SGHTA and FQGTGA. The ends were cut back, 4 bases at V and 6 bases at J, with 10 bases in the middle.

The chain couples TRBV28 to TRBJ2-7, with 9 bases lining up with TRBD1. The germline V gene has CDR1 MDHEN and CDR2 SYDVKM. Germline trimming cut 5 bases from V and 4 bases from J; bases unmatched to any gene: 6. The CDR3 covers 14 residues. CDR3 coding DNA: TGTGCCAGCAGTCCTCCACAGGGGGCGTACGAGCAGTACTTC. It is translated as CASSPPQGAYEQYF.

The V call is TRBV5-6, the J call TRBJ2-7; 10 bases are a match to TRBD2. Germline loops: CDR1 SGHDT, CDR2 YYEEEE. CDR3 length equals 14 residues. The junction had 1 base not matched to a gene; V was cut back by 3 bases and J by 1 base. This chain's CDR3 is CASSSLAGSYEQYF. CDR3 DNA: TGTGCCAGCAGCTCACTAGCGGGATCCTACGAGCAGTACTTC. The entire variable domain, with the rest obtained from reference TRBV5-6 and TRBJ2-7, is as follows: DAGVTQSPTHLIKTRGQQVTLRCSPKSGHDTVSWYQQALGQGPQFIFQYYEEEERQRGNFPDRFSGHQFPNYSSELNVNALLLGDSALYLCASSSLAGSYEQYFGPGTRLTVT.

The chain is built from TRBV23-1 and TRBJ2-5; 7 nucleotides line up with TRBD2. TRBV23-1 is designated an ORF whose function remains uncertain. V shed 0 bases, J shed 5 bases, and the junction held 3 bases outside the gene matches. This CDR3 spans 14 amino acids. The CDR3 protein is CASSQSRGRETQYF. CDR3 in DNA: TGCGCCAGCAGTCAATCGCGGGGGAGGGAGACCCAGTACTTC.

J is TRBJ1-3 and V is TRBV5-1; the D gene is possibly TRBD1 (6 bases). Germline V lookup: CDR1 SGHRS, CDR2 YFSETQ. This CDR3 region has 16 residues. V was pared by 3 bases and J by 3 bases, with 16 bases between. The CDR3 protein is CASSSQTGYLGNTIYF. The CDR3 region has the DNA TGCGCCAGCAGCTCGCAGACAGGCTACCTTGGAAACACCATATATTTT.

The chain combines TRBV6-1 with TRBJ2-7, with unresolved D. The V gene lost 4 bases and the J gene lost 0 bases, with 7 bases spanning the gap. The CDR3 totals 13 residues. Germline-derived CDR1 and CDR2 are MNHNS and SASEGT. CDR3 coding DNA: TGTGCCAGCAGTGGCGTCAACTCCTACGAGCAGTACTTC. The encoded protein is CASSGVNSYEQYF.

The chain combines TRBV28 with TRBJ1-1; 9 positions agree with TRBD1. Germline CDR1 is MDHEN and CDR2 is SYDVKM. Losses at the gene ends were 8 bases for V and 4 bases for J; bases not matched to a gene: 2. This CDR3 has 12 residues. CDR3 in amino acids: CASVTGGTEAFF. DNA for the CDR3: TGTGCCAGCGTGACAGGGGGCACTGAAGCTTTCTTT.

The chain is built from TRBV18 and TRBJ1-2; D gene unclear. V dropped 0 bases and J dropped 10 bases, with 9 bases sitting between them. The CDR3 runs to 12 residues. Germline V gives CDR1 KGHSH, CDR2 LQKENI. The CDR3 DNA is TGTGCCAGCTCACCACCGCCTAGAGACTACACCTTC. It yields the protein CASSPPPRDYTF.

V usage is TRBV5-3 and J usage is TRBJ2-7; unclear D gene. TRBV5-3 is assigned to the ORF class and has an uncertain function. The CDR3 runs to 14 residues. Between the trimmed V and J ends, which lost 2 bases and 0 bases, there was a span of 9 bases. The CDR3 DNA follows: TGTGCCAGAAGCTTTAGTACAGTCTCCTACGAGCAGTACTTC. Translation gives CARSFSTVSYEQYF.

The chain couples TRBV7-3 to TRBJ2-1, with D perhaps TRBD1 (6 bases). Trimming cost V 0 bases and J 7 bases, with 10 bases left between them. Per the germline V gene, CDR1 is SGHTA and CDR2 is FQGTGA. There are 14 residues in the CDR3. This chain's CDR3 is CASSLTGGGNEQFF. CDR3 nucleotide sequence: TGTGCCAGCAGCTTAACTGGGGGCGGGAATGAGCAGTTCTTC.

This clone appeared once. The V gene is TRBV30, the J gene TRBJ1-3, with D unclear. Trimming took off 3 bases at V and 1 base at J, with 7 bases between the two ends. Per germline, CDR1 GTSNPN and CDR2 SVGIG (reference sequence). The CDR3 contains 13 residues. The CDR3: CAWSAMSGNTIYF. The DNA for the CDR3 is TGTGCCTGGAGCGCGATGTCTGGAAACACCATATATTTT.

The chain couples TRBV6-1 to TRBJ1-5; D is ambiguous. Trimming removed 3 bases at V and 3 bases at J, with 9 bases between. Germline CDR1 MNHNS, CDR2 SASEGT. The CDR3 is made up of 14 amino acids. The CDR3 DNA sequence: TGTGCCAGCAGTGACCGAGGAACCAATCAGCCCCAGCATTTT. It translates to CASSDRGTNQPQHF.

The rearrangement links TRBV4-1 to TRBJ1-5; unclear D gene. CDR1 is MGHRA, CDR2 YSYEKL, per germline. The V gene lost 4 bases and the J gene lost 7 bases, with 5 bases spanning the gap. The length of the CDR3 is 11 residues. The CDR3, as DNA: TGCGCCAGCAGCCCTAAGCAGCCCCAGCATTTT. The encoded protein is CASSPKQPQHF.

The chain uses TRBV5-6 and TRBJ2-2; D is perhaps TRBD1 (5 bases). Germline CDR1 and CDR2: SGHDT and YYEEEE. The CDR3 length is 14 residues. V was shortened by 1 base and J by 3 bases, with 7 bases between the two germline ends. CDR3: CASSLLGHTGELFF. The CDR3 DNA reads TGTGCCAGCAGCTTGTTGGGGCACACCGGGGAGCTGTTTTTT.

This rearrangement joins TRBV6-6 to TRBJ2-2; D is uncertain. CDR3 length equals 14 residues. Deletions cut 5 bases from V and 6 bases from J, with 13 bases between. Germline assignment: CDR1 MNHNY and CDR2 SVGAGI (reference sequence). In DNA, the CDR3 is TGTGCCAGCAGTGGCCCTCCTTCTCCCGGGGAGCTGTTTTTT. Protein sequence: CASSGPPSPGELFF.

V usage is TRBV5-8 and J usage is TRBJ1-1; the D is unclear. The germline CDR1 and CDR2 sequences are SGHTS and YDEGEE. This CDR3 has 17 residues. V was cut by 3 bases and J by 1 base, with 19 bases left in between. The CDR3 loop reads CASSSLEAKGRNTEAFF. In DNA, the CDR3 is TGTGCCAGCAGCTCCCTAGAGGCAAAAGGAAGGAACACTGAAGCTTTCTTT.

This chain joins TRBV30 and TRBJ2-7; 10 nucleotides align to TRBD2. CDR3 length: 14 amino acids. Germline trimming cut 7 bases from V and 0 bases from J; bases unmatched to any gene: 6. Germline values: CDR1 GTSNPN, CDR2 SVGIG (reference sequence). Here the CDR3 DNA reads TGTGCCTCCGGACTAGCGGTCGGCTCCTACGAGCAGTACTTC. It is translated as CASGLAVGSYEQYF.

J is TRBJ2-1 and V is TRBV9; D is possibly TRBD1 (7 bases). The germline CDR1 and CDR2 sequences are SGDLS and YYNGEE. Trimming removed 4 bases from V and 1 base from J, with 21 bases in between. The CDR3 is 18 amino acids. This CDR3 reads CASSPQGGGADSYNEQFF. In DNA form, the CDR3 reads TGTGCCAGCAGCCCGCAGGGGGGCGGGGCCGATTCCTACAATGAGCAGTTCTTC.

V usage is TRBV9 and J usage is TRBJ2-7; the match to TRBD1 covers 9 bases. With 4 bases clipped from V and 5 bases from J, the junction kept 7 bases outside the gene matches. CDR1 and CDR2 from the germline V gene are SGDLS and YYNGEE. The length of the CDR3 is 14 residues. The CDR3 sequence is CASSPRTGVDEQYF. CDR3 coding DNA: TGTGCCAGCAGCCCCCGGACAGGGGTGGACGAGCAGTACTTC.

In DNA, the CDR3 is TGTGCCAGTAGTATAGATCCGGGGACAGGGGTTTCCCTTCCCCATGGCTACACCTTC. Translated, it gives CASSIDPGTGVSLPHGYTF. This chain joins TRBV19 and TRBJ1-2; 10 nucleotides line up with TRBD1. J lost 6 bases, V lost 0 bases, and 16 bases had no gene match. Germline values: CDR1 LNHDA, CDR2 SQIVND (reference sequence). This CDR3 region has 19 residues.